This TCR beta chain was recorded in a study of Graves' ophthalmopathy and Graves' hyperthyroidism (dated 2018 in TCRdb). With respect to the entire study: Peripheral blood samples were taken at the time of initial diagnosis, before any treatment was given. Following sampling, methimazole starting at 30 mg daily was administered to hyperthyroidism patients, and high-dose intravenous methylprednisolone was administered to ophthalmopathy patients. In roughly six hyperthyroidism patients, the T-cell repertoires found in thyroid tissue were compared with those found in blood. To tell Graves' ophthalmopathy apart from Graves' hyperthyroidism, and to predict which patients would progress to ophthalmopathy, the study relied on TCR beta repertoire signatures. In total, around 140 blood samples were TCR-sequenced: 40 to 45 ophthalmopathy, under 85 hyperthyroidism and roughly 17 hyperthyroidism-to-ophthalmopathy patients. The independent validation cohort included 18 to 20 hyperthyroidism patients plus 17 patients who later progressed from hyperthyroidism to ophthalmopathy. To explore V-J signatures that separate ophthalmopathy from hyperthyroidism, a discovery set of approximately 100 patients was enrolled, consisting of under 50 with ophthalmopathy and 55 to 65 with stable hyperthyroidism. General conclusions and limits of the study: Most expanded thyroid clonotypes with a frequency above 0.001 also appeared in blood, which suggests that blood repertoires may reflect the immune response in the thyroid. Sample size was not statistically predetermined, and group allocation was not concealed from the investigators. In validation, the model predicted ophthalmopathy progression with over 60% sensitivity and approximately 72% specificity; roughly 11 predicted patients were CT-confirmed with GO in a median of about 6.2 months. Ophthalmopathy was separated from stable hyperthyroidism by the 13-signature model with around 89% sensitivity and around 81% specificity in cross-validation and with 80%/75% in the test set.

At least ten counts were recorded for this clonotype. Its antigen is still unknown. Per-base qualities were not stored, and no clone one base away is much larger. Ophthalmopathy patients were characterized by moderately to severely active disease, a Clinical Activity Score of at least 3, a NOSPECS grade of at least 4, and a disease duration under 3 months. Patients with other autoimmune diseases, uncontrolled infections, pregnancy or lactation were excluded from the study. Clinical symptoms, serum thyroxine, TRAb, thyroid ultrasound and orbital computed tomography formed the basis of the diagnosis. Ficoll-Paque density gradient centrifugation was used to isolate PBMCs from around 10 ml of fresh peripheral blood. Total RNA was extracted with Trizol reagent and quality-checked on an Agilent 2100 Bioanalyzer. The CDR3 contains 16 residues, cysteine and phenylalanine counted. Only the CDR3 portion is preserved as DNA: 48 bases, with reading frame beginning at the first base. CDR1 MGHRA and CDR2 YSYEKL are derived from the germline V gene. Trimmed from V: 1 base; trimmed from J: 7 bases; junction bases lacking a gene match: 10.

For repertoire sequencing, the TCR beta CDR3 regions were amplified from RNA transcripts. The first round of RT-PCR was done with HTBI primers and the Qiagen OneStep RT-PCR kit, and was followed by a second round of multiplex PCR, then size selection and purification. Libraries were sequenced paired-end with 100 bp reads on an Illumina HiSeq2000. In the authors' own workflow: SOAPnuke was used to process the reads, removing any read that contained adapters or uncalled bases, had a mean Phred below 15, or lacked an exact match to the constant primer or identifier. COPE v1.2.5 was used to merge the high-quality paired reads. Unique nucleotide sequences were defined as clonotypes and aligned to IMGT TRB V, D and J references using MiTCR v1.1. Analysis was restricted to V-J combinations with a frequency above 0.0001, which covered 98% to 99.2% of repertoires. A TCR clonal expansion and chaos score per V-J combination was defined as the ratio of F50 clonal expansion to chaos observed in the TCRdist matrix. Features were reduced by Welch's t-statistics and random forest to approximately 13 V-J combinations, which fed a naive Bayes classifier. Thyroid-blood repertoire similarity was quantified with the Morisita-Horn index. TCRdb trimmed public reads at Q25 via fastp, called clones via MiXCR and kept in-frame beta chains. Every CDR3 protein is listed once, alongside the most common genes and DNA of its rows. The authors' filters were not applied to this entry. Recorded for this sample are fewer than 350,000 distinct CDR3 sequences; around a sixth of them occurred a single time. Jointly, the top ten make up around 12% of the sample.

Specimen: peripheral blood. The sequence was obtained from an adult man with Graves' ophthalmopathy. This chain joins TRBV4-1 to TRBJ2-7, with 10 bases aligning to TRBD2. The CDR3 protein sequence reads: CASSQGSLAGAWEQYF. The nucleotide sequence reads TGCGCCAGCAGCCAAGGGTCCCTAGCGGGAGCTTGGGAGCAGTACTTC.